This T cell receptor beta chain was recovered during a study of cytomegalovirus exposure and HLA in healthy donors. Study as a whole: An early release of data contained about 85 million unique TCRs, which came from HLA-typed donors. Study-wide results and caveats: The authors listed 150 to 200 TCR beta chains as cytomegalovirus-associated.

The PCR used 60 Vbeta and 13 Jbeta primers. Repertoires were generated with immunoSEQ multiplex PCR, while TCRdb's copy carries only in-frame clones and drops some. This sample's table has 90,000 to 130,000 clones. About this clone: No antigen is known for it.

This CDR3 has 14 residues. Germline V CDR1 and CDR2: SNHLY, FYNNEI. V lost 7 bases and J 4 bases, leaving 16 bases between the germline ends. Sequencing input: PBMCs. This chain connects TRBV2 to TRBJ1-2, with D perhaps matching TRBD1 (6 bases). The receptor's source is a man between 25 and 39 years old in good health and CMV-seronegative. The CDR3 loop reads CASIRDTKLYGYTF. CDR3 nucleotide sequence: TGTGCCAGCATCAGGGACACTAAGCTCTATGGCTACACCTTC.